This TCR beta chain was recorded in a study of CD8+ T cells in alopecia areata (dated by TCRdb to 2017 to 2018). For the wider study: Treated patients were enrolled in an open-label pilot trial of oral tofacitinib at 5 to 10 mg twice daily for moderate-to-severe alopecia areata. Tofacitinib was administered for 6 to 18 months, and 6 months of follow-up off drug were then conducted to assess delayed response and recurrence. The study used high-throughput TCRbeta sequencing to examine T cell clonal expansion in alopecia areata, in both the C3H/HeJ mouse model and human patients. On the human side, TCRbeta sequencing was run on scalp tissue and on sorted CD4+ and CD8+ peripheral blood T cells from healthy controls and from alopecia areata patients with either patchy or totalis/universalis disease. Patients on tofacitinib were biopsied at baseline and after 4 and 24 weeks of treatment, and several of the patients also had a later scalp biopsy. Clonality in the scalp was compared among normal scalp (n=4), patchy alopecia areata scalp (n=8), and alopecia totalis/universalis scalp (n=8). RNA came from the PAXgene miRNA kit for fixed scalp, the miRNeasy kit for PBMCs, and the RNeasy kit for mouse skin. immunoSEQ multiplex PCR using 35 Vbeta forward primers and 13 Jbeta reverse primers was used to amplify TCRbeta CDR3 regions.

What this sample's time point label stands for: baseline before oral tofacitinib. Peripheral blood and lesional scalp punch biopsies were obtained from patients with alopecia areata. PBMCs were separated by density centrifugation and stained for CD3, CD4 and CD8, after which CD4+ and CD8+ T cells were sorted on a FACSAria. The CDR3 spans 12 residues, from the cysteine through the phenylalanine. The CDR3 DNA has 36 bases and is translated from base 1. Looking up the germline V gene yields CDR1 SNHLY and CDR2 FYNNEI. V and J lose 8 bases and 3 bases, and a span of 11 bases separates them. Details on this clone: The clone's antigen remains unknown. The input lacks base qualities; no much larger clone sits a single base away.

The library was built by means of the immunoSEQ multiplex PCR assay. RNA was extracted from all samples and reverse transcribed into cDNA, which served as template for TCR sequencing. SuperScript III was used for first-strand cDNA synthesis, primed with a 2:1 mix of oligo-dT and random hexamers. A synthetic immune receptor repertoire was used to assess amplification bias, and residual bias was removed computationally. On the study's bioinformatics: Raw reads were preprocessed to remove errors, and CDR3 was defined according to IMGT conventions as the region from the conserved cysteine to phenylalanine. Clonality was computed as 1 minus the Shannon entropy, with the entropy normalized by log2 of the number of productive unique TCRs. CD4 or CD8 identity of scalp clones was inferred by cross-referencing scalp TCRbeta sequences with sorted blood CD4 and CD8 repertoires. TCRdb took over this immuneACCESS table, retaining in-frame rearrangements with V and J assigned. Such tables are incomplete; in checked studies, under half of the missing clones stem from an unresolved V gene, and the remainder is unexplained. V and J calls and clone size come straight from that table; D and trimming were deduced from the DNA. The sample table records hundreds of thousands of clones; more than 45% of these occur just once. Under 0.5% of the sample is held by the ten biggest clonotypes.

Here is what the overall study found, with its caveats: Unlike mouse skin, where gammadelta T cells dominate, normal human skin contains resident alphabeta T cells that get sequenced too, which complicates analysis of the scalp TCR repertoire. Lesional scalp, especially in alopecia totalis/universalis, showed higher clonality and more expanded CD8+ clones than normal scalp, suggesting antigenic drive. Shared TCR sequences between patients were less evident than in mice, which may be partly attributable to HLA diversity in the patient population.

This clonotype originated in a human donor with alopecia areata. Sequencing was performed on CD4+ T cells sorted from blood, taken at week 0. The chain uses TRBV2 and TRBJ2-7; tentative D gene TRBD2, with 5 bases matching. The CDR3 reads CASGKDFYEQYF. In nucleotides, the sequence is TGTGCCAGCGGAAAGGACTTCTACGAGCAGTACTTC.